These 30 T cell receptor beta chains share one sample of origin, sequenced in a study of T cell repertoires in cytomegalovirus infection. TCRdb ran MiXCR on the reads and lists one entry per CDR3 protein. The sample contains 200,000 to 300,000 distinct CDR3 sequences, approximately 13% of which appear only once. Source material: PBMCs. These receptor sequences come from a human donor in good health (CMV status not recorded). Some clones in this sample may be carry-over from other donors' samples.

This clonotype was counted ten times or more. J is TRBJ1-1 and V is TRBV12-3 or TRBV12-4; 9 bases align to TRBD1. The CDR3 extends over 14 amino acids. The V and J ends lost 6 bases and 6 bases, in that order; junction bases with no gene match: 8. CDR3 amino acids: CASSLGQGRSEAFF. CDR3 nucleotide sequence: TGTGCCAGCAGCCTCGGACAGGGGAGGTCTGAAGCTTTCTTT.

This clonotype was seen a handful of times. V usage is TRBV19 and J usage is TRBJ2-5; D gene unclear. Per the germline V gene, CDR1 is LNHDA and CDR2 is SQIVND (reference sequence). V lost 3 bases and J lost 0, with 5 bases in between. CDR3 size: 13 residues. This CDR3 is CASSIMYQETQYF. CDR3 nucleotides: TGTGCCAGTAGTATTATGTACCAAGAGACCCAGTACTTC. Full variable domain (rest looked up from reference TRBV19 and TRBJ2-5): DGGITQSPKYLFRKEGQNVTLSCEQNLNHDAMYWYRQDPGQGLRLIYYSQIVNDFQKGDIAEGYSVSREKKESFPLTVTSAQKNPTAFYLCASSIMYQETQYFGPGTRLLVL.

CDR3 coding DNA: TGTGCCAGCAGTTACCGAGGGCGGGAGACCCAGTACTTC. Translated, it gives CASSYRGRETQYF. V and J are TRBV6-2 or TRBV6-3 and TRBJ2-5; D is perhaps TRBD2 (5 bases). The germline gives CDR1 MNHEY, CDR2 SVGEGT. The V end was cut by 2 bases, the J end by 5 bases, with 9 bases between. This CDR3 is 13 amino acids long.

This clonotype was recorded many times. This chain links TRBV25-1 with TRBJ1-1; D unresolved. The CDR3 is made up of 14 amino acids. V dropped 5 bases and J dropped 10 bases, with 20 bases sitting between them. Germline CDR1 is MGHDK and CDR2 is SYGVNS. DNA for the CDR3: TGTGCCAGCAGTCCGGTTGGCGGTACCCTTCGAGCTTTCTTT. This codes for CASSPVGGTLRAFF.

This clonotype was observed a single time. The V gene is TRBV7-3, the J gene TRBJ1-4; no clear D gene. The CDR3 is 15 amino acids. V lost 0 bases and J 4 bases, leaving 9 bases between the germline ends. Germline V gives CDR1 SGHTA, CDR2 FQGTGA. The CDR3 DNA follows: TGTGCCAGCAGCTTAACGGGCCACTTTAATGAAAAACTGTTTTTT. Protein product: CASSLTGHFNEKLFF.

This clonotype showed up many times. The V and J genes are TRBV12-3 or TRBV12-4 and TRBJ1-2; no reliable D call. The V and J ends lost 5 bases and 1 base respectively, with 2 bases between them. This CDR3 is 11 amino acids long. The CDR3 loop is CASSHNYGYTF. CDR3 bases: TGTGCCAGCAGTCATAACTATGGCTACACCTTC.

The sample holds many counts of this clonotype. V usage is TRBV6-2 or TRBV6-3 and J usage is TRBJ2-3; the D gene is possibly TRBD1 (7 bases). The CDR3 length is 14 residues. Germline V CDR1 and CDR2: MNHEY, SVGEGT. V lost 5 bases and J lost 4, with 13 bases in between. The CDR3 DNA follows: TGTGCCAGCAGTCCCGTCAGGGGGGCAGATACGCAGTATTTT. Translated, it gives CASSPVRGADTQYF.

The chain links TRBV24-1 to TRBJ2-3, with TRBD2 identical over 10 bases. V lost 8 bases to trimming and J lost 3 bases; unmatched junction nucleotides: 4. CDR3 length: 14 amino acids. Germline loops: CDR1 KGHDR, CDR2 SFDVKD. The CDR3 protein is CATKREGLTDTQYF. The CDR3, as DNA: TGTGCCACCAAGCGGGAGGGCCTAACAGATACGCAGTATTTT.

This clonotype has only a few counts. The rearrangement uses TRBV7-2 and TRBJ1-2; possibly TRBD1 for D (6 bases). V was trimmed by 2 bases and J by 2 bases, leaving 9 bases between them. Germline lookup yields CDR1 SGHTA and CDR2 FQGNSA. CDR3 length: 14 amino acids. CDR3 amino acids: CASSLQGRNYGYTF. In DNA, the CDR3 is TGTGCCAGCAGCTTACAGGGGCGAAACTATGGCTACACCTTC.

V is TRBV6-6 and J is TRBJ2-3; either TRBD1 or TRBD2 may fit D (6 bases each). The CDR3 is made up of 15 amino acids. Looked up from germline, CDR1 is MNHNY and CDR2 is SVGAGI (reference sequence). The germline V and J ends were trimmed by 7 bases and 2 bases, with 16 bases remaining between them. CDR3 DNA: TGTGCCAGCACCCAAGGAGGGGGGTCCACAGATACGCAGTATTTT. Translation gives CASTQGGGSTDTQYF.

The genes are TRBV19 and TRBJ1-1; D might be TRBD1 (5 bases). With 7 bases removed from V and 3 bases from J, the gap between germline ends came to 15 bases. This CDR3 comprises 14 residues. Germline-derived CDR1 and CDR2 are LNHDA and SQIVND (reference sequence). CDR3 protein: CASIGGQWDTEAFF. CDR3 in DNA: TGTGCCAGTATAGGCGGACAATGGGACACTGAAGCTTTCTTT.

This clonotype was seen repeatedly, ten times or more. The chain uses TRBV6-5 and TRBJ1-6; D might be TRBD1 (5 bases). Germline CDR1 and CDR2: MNHEY and SVGAGI. The CDR3 is made up of 15 amino acids. V lost 0 bases and J 9 bases, leaving 12 bases between the germline ends. Written as DNA, the CDR3 is TGTGCCAGCAGTTACTCGAGCAGGGCTACTTCACCCCTCCACTTT. Translated: CASSYSSRATSPLHF.

The sample holds a few counts of this clonotype. V and J are TRBV30 and TRBJ2-7, with D possibly being TRBD1 or TRBD2 (6 bases each). The germline V gene has CDR1 GTSNPN and CDR2 SVGIG (reference sequence). This CDR3 has 15 amino acids. The V gene lost 2 bases and the J gene lost 4 bases, with 18 bases spanning the gap. CDR3 bases: TGTGCCTGGAGTCGGGCCAACGGGGGCAGTTACGAGCAGTACTTC. Translation gives CAWSRANGGSYEQYF.

At least ten counts were recorded for this clonotype. Compared with germline, one end of the junction differs, possibly owing to a read error. J is TRBJ2-1 and V is TRBV19, with TRBD1 matching 11 bases. The CDR3 runs to 13 residues. Per the germline V gene, CDR1 is LNHDA and CDR2 is SQIVND (reference sequence). This CDR3 reads CASSIGRGQGGIF. For the CDR3, the DNA is TGTGCCAGTAGTATAGGCAGGGGACAGGGGGGAATCTTC.

In this sample, this clonotype turned up many times. The chain is built from TRBV4-2 and TRBJ1-5, with D uncertain. The CDR3 runs to 16 residues. Germline CDR1 reads LGHNA; CDR2 reads YNFKEQ. The germline V and J ends were trimmed by 0 bases and 0 bases, with 9 bases remaining between them. CDR3 region: CASSQDGSDSNQPQHF. As DNA, the CDR3 is TGTGCCAGCAGCCAAGATGGGTCAGATAGCAATCAGCCCCAGCATTTT.

This clonotype was seen only a few times. This sequence joins TRBV7-2 and TRBJ1-1; a possible D gene is TRBD1 (5 bases). The V and J ends lost 5 bases and 2 bases respectively, with 18 bases between them. This CDR3 is built from 16 residues. Looked up from germline, CDR1 is SGHTA and CDR2 is FQGNSA. CDR3 bases: TGTGCCAGCAGCACCGCCGGGACGCCAAGAAACACTGAAGCTTTCTTT. The encoded protein is CASSTAGTPRNTEAFF.

Only one count was recorded for this clonotype. V and J are TRBV20-1 and TRBJ1-2; D unresolved. The germline gives CDR1 DFQATT, CDR2 SNEGSKA (reference sequence). The CDR3 is made up of 11 amino acids. With 0 bases removed from V and 8 bases from J, the gap between germline ends came to 7 bases. The CDR3 nucleotides read TGCAGTGCTAGAGAAGGGTACGGCTACACCTTC. Protein sequence: CSAREGYGYTF.

This clonotype has a count of ten or more. This rearrangement joins TRBV7-2 to TRBJ1-2, with D perhaps TRBD1 (5 bases). Per germline, CDR1 SGHTA and CDR2 FQGNSA. The V and J ends lost 5 bases and 8 bases respectively, with 18 bases between them. The CDR3 contains 14 residues. The CDR3, as DNA: TGTGCCAGCAGCCCCCACAGGAGGGGTGGGGGCTACACCTTC. Its translation: CASSPHRRGGGYTF.

This clonotype was counted a few times. The CDR3 loop reads CASSPQRAAYNEQFF. The CDR3, as DNA: TGTGCCAGTAGCCCCCAGCGGGCTGCCTACAATGAGCAGTTCTTC. The chain joins TRBV19 to TRBJ2-1; a possible D gene is TRBD2 (6 bases). Germline V CDR1 and CDR2: LNHDA, SQIVND (reference sequence). Trimming shortened V by 6 bases and J by 2 bases, and 14 bases separated the two germline ends. The CDR3 consists of 15 residues. The whole variable domain, filled in from reference TRBV19 and TRBJ2-1, reads DGGITQSPKYLFRKEGQNVTLSCEQNLNHDAMYWYRQDPGQGLRLIYYSQIVNDFQKGDIAEGYSVSREKKESFPLTVTSAQKNPTAFYLCASSPQRAAYNEQFFGPGTRLTVL.

This clonotype was detected a few times. The chain couples TRBV4-2 to TRBJ1-2, with D perhaps matching TRBD1 (6 bases). V lost 6 bases and J 8 bases, leaving 16 bases between the germline ends. Germline assignment: CDR1 LGHNA and CDR2 YNFKEQ. CDR3 length: 13 amino acids. CDR3 sequence: CASRLAGAVGYTF. The CDR3 coding sequence is TGTGCCAGCAGGCTCGCAGGGGCCGTCGGCTACACCTTC.

This clonotype was found a few times. This rearrangement joins TRBV9 to TRBJ2-1, with 10 bases identical to TRBD2. The germline CDR1 and CDR2 sequences are SGDLS and YYNGEE. The CDR3 has 16 amino acids. J lost 3 bases, V lost 1 base, and 4 bases had no gene match. The CDR3 nucleotides read TGTGCCAGCAGCGTATCGGGACTAGCGAACTACAATGAGCAGTTCTTC. It encodes CASSVSGLANYNEQFF.

The chain uses TRBV6-5 and TRBJ2-1; D possibly corresponds to TRBD2 (6 bases). Germline lookup yields CDR1 MNHEY and CDR2 SVGAGI. This CDR3 has 14 residues. V was shortened by 6 bases and J by 6 bases, with 15 bases between the two germline ends. The CDR3 coding sequence is TGTGCCAGCAGATCGACTAGGGGCCCCAATGAGCAGTTCTTC. Amino acid sequence: CASRSTRGPNEQFF.

This clonotype was recorded many times. The V gene is TRBV28, the J gene TRBJ1-1; D remains ambiguous. Trimming pared 1 base from V and 1 base from J, leaving 7 bases between. The CDR3 extends over 14 amino acids. CDR1 and CDR2 from the germline V gene are MDHEN and SYDVKM. DNA of the CDR3: TGTGCCAGCAGTTTATTAGACCGGAACACTGAAGCTTTCTTT. This codes for CASSLLDRNTEAFF.

This clonotype occurred many times. The genes are TRBV7-2 and TRBJ2-7, with 8 bases lining up with TRBD1. The CDR3 loop spans 15 amino acids. Germline V lookup: CDR1 SGHTA, CDR2 FQGNSA. With V trimmed by 0 bases and J by 3 bases, 4 bases remained unmatched. In nucleotides, the CDR3 is TGTGCCAGCAGCTTAGCGATCGACAGGGGCTACGAGCAGTACTTC. Protein sequence: CASSLAIDRGYEQYF.

In this sample, this clonotype turned up a few times. The chain links TRBV12-3 or TRBV12-4 to TRBJ2-3, with 8 positions matching TRBD2. V was clipped by 0 bases and J by 8 bases; unmatched bases: 7. This CDR3 spans 15 amino acids. The CDR3: CASSLASGIVVTQYF. Here the CDR3 DNA reads TGTGCCAGCAGTTTAGCTAGCGGGATTGTGGTTACGCAGTATTTT.

This clonotype was seen at least ten times. The chain carries TRBV5-1 and TRBJ2-1; 12 bases fit TRBD2. The CDR3 is made up of 13 amino acids. Germline V gene data show CDR1 as SGHRS and CDR2 as YFSETQ. Trimming removed 3 bases from V and 13 bases from J; junction bases left unmatched: 5. The CDR3 nucleotides read TGCGCCAGCAGCTCTCTAGCGGGAGGGGACCAGTTCTTC. Protein product: CASSSLAGGDQFF.

This clonotype was detected only a few times. The J gene is TRBJ1-5, the V gene TRBV24-1; no clear D. The CDR3 covers 15 residues. The germline gives CDR1 KGHDR, CDR2 SFDVKD. Deletions cut 3 bases from V and 4 bases from J, with 12 bases between. The DNA of the CDR3 is TGTGCCACCAGTGATGCCGGGCAGCCTAATCAGCCCCAGCATTTT. Protein sequence: CATSDAGQPNQPQHF.

This clonotype was counted many times. The chain carries TRBV7-2 and TRBJ2-7; 14 bases match TRBD2. The length of the CDR3 is 15 residues. The V gene end was trimmed by 5 bases and the J gene end by 2 bases; junction bases not matched to a gene: 2. Germline V gene lookup returns CDR1 SGHTA and CDR2 FQGNSA. CDR3 DNA: TGTGCCAGCAGCCAGACTAGCGGGGGGGCCTACGAGCAGTACTTC. It translates to CASSQTSGGAYEQYF. The variable domain in full, with the rest retrieved from reference TRBV7-2 and TRBJ2-7, is GAGVSQSPSNKVTEKGKDVELRCDPISGHTALYWYRQSLGQGLEFLIYFQGNSAPDKSGLPSDRFSAERTGGSVSTLTIQRTQQEDSAVYLCASSQTSGGAYEQYFGPGTRLTVT.

Ten or more counts support this clonotype. The chain uses TRBV6-6 and TRBJ1-5; D unresolved. CDR1 is MNHNY, CDR2 SVGAGI, per germline (reference sequence). Trimming pared 5 bases from V and 7 bases from J, leaving 12 bases between. The CDR3 has 13 residues. DNA for the CDR3: TGTGCCAGCAGTGCCCCCCCACACCAGCCCCAGCATTTT. It is translated as CASSAPPHQPQHF.

The J gene is TRBJ1-5, the V gene TRBV4-1; TRBD1 might be the D (6 bases). The CDR3 runs 16 residues. Trimming stripped 3 bases from V and 2 bases from J, with 14 bases between. Germline CDR1 is MGHRA and CDR2 is YSYEKL. Here the CDR3 reads CASSQHLQGGNQPQHF. Here the CDR3 DNA reads TGCGCCAGCAGCCAGCATTTACAGGGCGGCAATCAGCCCCAGCATTTT.